These 9 T cell receptor beta chains originate from one sample sequenced in a study of siplizumab effects on memory and regulatory T cells. Sequencing was performed with immunoSEQ multiplex PCR; in TCRdb, only in-frame clones are kept and a portion is missing. In the table there are tens of thousands of clones, 70% to 85% of which are singletons. Sequenced: memory CD4+ T cells sorted from blood. These receptors were obtained from a human donor in good health.

The CDR3 nucleotides read TGTGCCAGCAGCCTCAACACTGAAGCTTTCTTT. It specifies CASSLNTEAFF. The J gene is TRBJ1-1, the V gene TRBV5-5; no clear D gene. The germline V gene encodes CDR1 SGHKS and CDR2 YYEKEE (reference sequence). The CDR3 sequence is 11 residues long. V lost 4 bases and J 2 bases, leaving 3 bases between the germline ends.

The chain combines TRBV21-1 with TRBJ2-7; no DNA check was done on the table's D call, TRBD2. TRBV21-1 is tagged as a pseudogene. The CDR3 covers 15 residues. The CDR3 here is CASSILAGGAYEQYF. CDR3 nucleotide sequence: TGTGCCAGCAGCATTTTGGCGGGGGGGGCCTACGAGCAGTACTTC.

This sequence joins TRBV7-2 and TRBJ2-3, with 8 bases lining up with TRBD2. CDR1 and CDR2 (germline): SGHTA, FQGNSA. V was pared by 3 bases and J by 4 bases, with 6 bases of the junction left unmatched. The CDR3 covers 15 residues. The CDR3 loop is CASSFSGAPPDTQYF. The CDR3 bases are TGTGCCAGCAGCTTTAGCGGGGCCCCCCCAGATACGCAGTATTTT.

Details on this clone: Other DNA sequences in this specimen translate into the identical CDR3. This rearrangement joins TRBV5-1 to TRBJ2-5, with 11 bases fitting TRBD2. There are 17 residues in the CDR3. Germline lookup yields CDR1 SGHRS and CDR2 YFSETQ. Trimming took 0 bases from V and 2 from J; bases not matched to a gene: 6. Here the CDR3 DNA reads TGCGCCAGCAGCTTGGGGTGGCTAGCGGGGGGACAAGAGACCCAGTACTTC. Translating it yields CASSLGWLAGGQETQYF.

The genes are TRBV9 and TRBJ1-3; 8 bases map to TRBD1. Germline lookup yields CDR1 SGDLS and CDR2 YYNGEE. V shed 4 bases and J 7 bases; nucleotides not matched to a gene: 13. The CDR3 totals 16 residues. The chain's CDR3 is CASSPRQGNYGNTIYF. DNA of the CDR3: TGTGCCAGCAGCCCTCGACAGGGGAATTACGGGAACACCATATATTTT. Full variable domain (outside the CDR3, taken from reference TRBV9 and TRBJ1-3): DSGVTQTPKHLITATGQRVTLRCSPRSGDLSVYWYQQSLDQGLQFLIQYYNGEERAKGNILERFSAQQFPDLHSELNLSSLELGDSALYFCASSPRQGNYGNTIYFGEGSWLTVV.

The rearrangement uses TRBV4-1 and TRBJ1-5; the match to TRBD1 covers 7 bases. CDR1 is MGHRA, CDR2 YSYEKL, per germline. This CDR3 region has 15 residues. V was pared by 1 base and J by 3 bases, with 3 bases of the junction left unmatched. The CDR3 sequence: CASSQADRDNQPQHF. The DNA for the CDR3 is TGCGCCAGCAGCCAAGCTGACAGGGACAATCAGCCCCAGCATTTT.

The chain employs TRBV5-1 and TRBJ1-5; unclear D gene. V was pared by 1 base and J by 2 bases, with 4 bases between. CDR1 and CDR2 from the germline V gene are SGHRS and YFSETQ. The CDR3 has 13 residues. CDR3 protein: CASSLTGNQPQHF. CDR3 nucleotide sequence: TGCGCCAGCAGCTTGACAGGCAATCAGCCCCAGCATTTT. The variable domain in full, completed from reference TRBV5-1 and TRBJ1-5, reads KAGVTQTPRYLIKTRGQQVTLSCSPISGHRSVSWYQQTPGQGLQFLFEYFSETQRNKGNFPGRFSGRQFSNSRSEMNVSTLELGDSALYLCASSLTGNQPQHFGDGTRLSIL.

The chain joins TRBV11-3 to TRBJ2-5, with 10 bases identical to TRBD2. V was pared by 0 bases and J by 2 bases, with 6 bases of the junction left unmatched. The CDR3 covers 17 residues. CDR1 is SGHNT and CDR2 is YENEEA in the germline V gene. This chain's CDR3 is CASSLEFPAGGQETQYF. Here the CDR3 DNA reads TGTGCCAGCAGCTTAGAGTTTCCAGCGGGGGGGCAAGAGACCCAGTACTTC.

The chain has TRBV5-8 and TRBJ2-3; maybe TRBD2 (6 bases). The CDR3 extends over 15 amino acids. Germline values: CDR1 SGHTS, CDR2 YDEGEE. V lost 1 base and J 1 base, leaving 10 bases between the germline ends. The CDR3 nucleotides read TGTGCCAGCAGCTTGTCGCCTAGCGGCACAGATACGCAGTATTTT. It codes for CASSLSPSGTDTQYF.